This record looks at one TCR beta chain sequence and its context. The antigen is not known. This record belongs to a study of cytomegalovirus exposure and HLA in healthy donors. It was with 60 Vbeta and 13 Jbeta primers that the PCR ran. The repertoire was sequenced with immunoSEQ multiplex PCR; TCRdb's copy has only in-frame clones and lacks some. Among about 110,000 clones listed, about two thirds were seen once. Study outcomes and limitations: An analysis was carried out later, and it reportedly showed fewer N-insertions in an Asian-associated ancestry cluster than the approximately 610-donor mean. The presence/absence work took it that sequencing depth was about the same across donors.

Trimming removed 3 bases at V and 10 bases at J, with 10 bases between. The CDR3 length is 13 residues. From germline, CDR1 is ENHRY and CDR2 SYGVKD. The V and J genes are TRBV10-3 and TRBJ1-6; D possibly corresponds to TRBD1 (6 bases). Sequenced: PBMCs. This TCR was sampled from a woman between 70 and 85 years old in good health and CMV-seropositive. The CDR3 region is CAISEQGRSPLHF. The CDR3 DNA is TGTGCCATCAGTGAACAGGGAAGATCACCCCTCCACTTT.